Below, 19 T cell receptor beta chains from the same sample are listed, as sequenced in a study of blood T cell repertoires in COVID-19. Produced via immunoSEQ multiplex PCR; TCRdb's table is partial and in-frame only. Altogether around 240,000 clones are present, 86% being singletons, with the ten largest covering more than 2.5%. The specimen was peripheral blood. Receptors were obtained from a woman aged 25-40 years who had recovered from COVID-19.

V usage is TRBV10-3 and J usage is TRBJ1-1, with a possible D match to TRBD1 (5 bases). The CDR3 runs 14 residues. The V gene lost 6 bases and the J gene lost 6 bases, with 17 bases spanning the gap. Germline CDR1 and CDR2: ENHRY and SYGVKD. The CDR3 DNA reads TGTGCCATCAGAGGGGAGGGTGAAGGTTCTGAAGCTTTCTTT. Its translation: CAIRGEGEGSEAFF.

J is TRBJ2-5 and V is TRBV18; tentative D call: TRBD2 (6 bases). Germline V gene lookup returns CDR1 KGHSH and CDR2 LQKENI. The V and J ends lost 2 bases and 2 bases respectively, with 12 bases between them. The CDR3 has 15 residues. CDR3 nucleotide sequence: TGTGCCAGCTCACCAAACGCGGGGTTACAAGAGACCCAGTACTTC. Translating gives CASSPNAGLQETQYF.

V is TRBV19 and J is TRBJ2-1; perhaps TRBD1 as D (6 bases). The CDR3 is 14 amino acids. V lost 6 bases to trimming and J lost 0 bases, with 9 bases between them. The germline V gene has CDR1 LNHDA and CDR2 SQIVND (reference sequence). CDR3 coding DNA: TGTGCCAGTAGACAGGGTGGCTCCTACAATGAGCAGTTCTTC. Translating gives CASRQGGSYNEQFF.

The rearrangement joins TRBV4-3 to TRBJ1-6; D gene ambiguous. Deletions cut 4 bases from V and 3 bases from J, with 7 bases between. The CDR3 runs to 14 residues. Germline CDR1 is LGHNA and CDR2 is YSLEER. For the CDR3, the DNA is TGCGCCAGCAGCCCTGGCCTCTATAATTCACCCCTCCACTTT. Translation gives CASSPGLYNSPLHF.

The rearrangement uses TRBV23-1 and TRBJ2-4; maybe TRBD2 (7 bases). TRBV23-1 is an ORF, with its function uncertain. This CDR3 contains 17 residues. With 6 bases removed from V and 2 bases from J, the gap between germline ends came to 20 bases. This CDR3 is CASRQRDTPFPKNIQYF. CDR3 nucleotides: TGCGCCAGCAGGCAGCGGGACACTCCTTTTCCCAAAAACATTCAGTACTTC.

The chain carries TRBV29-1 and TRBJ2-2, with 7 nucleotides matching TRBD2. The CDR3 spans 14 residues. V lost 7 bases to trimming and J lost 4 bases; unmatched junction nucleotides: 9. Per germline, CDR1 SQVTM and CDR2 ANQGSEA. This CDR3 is CSAQIGGVTGELFF. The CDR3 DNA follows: TGCAGCGCCCAAATTGGGGGGGTCACCGGGGAGCTGTTTTTT.

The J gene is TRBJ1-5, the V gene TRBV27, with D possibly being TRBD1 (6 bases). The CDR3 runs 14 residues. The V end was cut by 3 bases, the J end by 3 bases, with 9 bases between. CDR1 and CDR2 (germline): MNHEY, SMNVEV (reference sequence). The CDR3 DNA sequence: TGTGCCAGCAGTTTTCAGGGGATCAATCAGCCCCAGCATTTT. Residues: CASSFQGINQPQHF.

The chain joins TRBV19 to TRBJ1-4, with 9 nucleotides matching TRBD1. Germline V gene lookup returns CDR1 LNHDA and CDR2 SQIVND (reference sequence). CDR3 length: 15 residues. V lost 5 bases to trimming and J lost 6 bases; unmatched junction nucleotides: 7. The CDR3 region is CASSPWTGAHEKLFF. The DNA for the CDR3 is TGTGCCAGTAGTCCTTGGACAGGGGCCCATGAAAAACTGTTTTTT.

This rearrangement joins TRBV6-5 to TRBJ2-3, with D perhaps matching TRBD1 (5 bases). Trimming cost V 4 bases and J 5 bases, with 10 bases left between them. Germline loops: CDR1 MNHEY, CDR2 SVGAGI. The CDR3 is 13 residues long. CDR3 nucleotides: TGTGCCAGCAGTTTCCGTCAGGGAGATACGCAGTATTTT. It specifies CASSFRQGDTQYF.

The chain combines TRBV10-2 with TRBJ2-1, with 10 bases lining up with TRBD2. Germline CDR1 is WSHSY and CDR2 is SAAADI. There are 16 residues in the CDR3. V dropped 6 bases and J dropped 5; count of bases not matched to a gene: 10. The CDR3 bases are TGCGCCAGCAGGGACCCCGGGACTAGCGTCAACAATGAGCAGTTCTTC. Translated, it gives CASRDPGTSVNNEQFF.

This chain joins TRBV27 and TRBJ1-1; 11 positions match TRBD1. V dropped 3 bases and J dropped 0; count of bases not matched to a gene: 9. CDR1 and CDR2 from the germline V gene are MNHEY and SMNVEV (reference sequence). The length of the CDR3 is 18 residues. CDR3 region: CASSLGPGQGVLNTEAFF. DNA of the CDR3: TGTGCCAGCAGTTTGGGCCCGGGACAGGGGGTGCTGAACACTGAAGCTTTCTTT.

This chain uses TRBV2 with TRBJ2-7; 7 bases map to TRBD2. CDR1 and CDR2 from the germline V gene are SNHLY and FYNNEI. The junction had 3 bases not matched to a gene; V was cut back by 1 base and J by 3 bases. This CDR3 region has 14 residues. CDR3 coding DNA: TGTGCCAGCAGTGAAGTGGGACTAAACTACGAGCAGTACTTC. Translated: CASSEVGLNYEQYF.

CDR3 in DNA: TGTGCCAGCAGACCTCTACCCCCGTCCACAGATACGCAGTATTTT. Residues: CASRPLPPSTDTQYF. The chain recombines TRBV6-5 with TRBJ2-3; D not resolved. Germline values: CDR1 MNHEY, CDR2 SVGAGI. This CDR3 has 15 residues. Trimming took off 6 bases at V and 2 bases at J, with 15 bases between the two ends.

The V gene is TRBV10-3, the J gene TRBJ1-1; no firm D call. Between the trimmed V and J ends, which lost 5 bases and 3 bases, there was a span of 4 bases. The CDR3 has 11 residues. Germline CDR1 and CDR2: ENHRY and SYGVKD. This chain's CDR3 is CAISYYTEAFF. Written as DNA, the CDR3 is TGTGCCATCAGTTACTACACTGAAGCTTTCTTT.

CDR3 residues: CASSQPVSGTYEQYF. The CDR3 region has the DNA TGCGCCAGCAGCCAACCCGTTTCAGGGACCTACGAGCAGTACTTC. The gene calls are TRBV4-1 and TRBJ2-7, with D perhaps TRBD1 (5 bases). This CDR3 spans 15 amino acids. The germline gives CDR1 MGHRA, CDR2 YSYEKL. V shed 2 bases and J shed 2 bases, with 13 bases lying between them.

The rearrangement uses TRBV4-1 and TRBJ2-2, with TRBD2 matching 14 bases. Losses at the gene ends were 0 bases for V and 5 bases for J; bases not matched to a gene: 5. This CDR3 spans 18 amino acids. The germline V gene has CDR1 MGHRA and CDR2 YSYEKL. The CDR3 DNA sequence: TGCGCCAGCAGCCAAGAAAGACTAGCGGGGGGGATAACCGGGGAGCTGTTTTTT. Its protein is CASSQERLAGGITGELFF.

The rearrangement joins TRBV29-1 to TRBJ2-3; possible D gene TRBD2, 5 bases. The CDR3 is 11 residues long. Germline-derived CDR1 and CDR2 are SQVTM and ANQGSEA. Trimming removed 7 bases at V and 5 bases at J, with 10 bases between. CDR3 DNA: TGCAGCGGGGAGAAAGGAGATACGCAGTATTTT. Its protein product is CSGEKGDTQYF.

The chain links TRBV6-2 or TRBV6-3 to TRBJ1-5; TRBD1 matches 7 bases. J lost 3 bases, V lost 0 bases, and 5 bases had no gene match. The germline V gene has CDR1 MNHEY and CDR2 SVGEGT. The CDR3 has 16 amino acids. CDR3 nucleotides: TGTGCCAGCAGTTACTCGACAGGGCCTTCCAATCAGCCCCAGCATTTT. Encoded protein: CASSYSTGPSNQPQHF.

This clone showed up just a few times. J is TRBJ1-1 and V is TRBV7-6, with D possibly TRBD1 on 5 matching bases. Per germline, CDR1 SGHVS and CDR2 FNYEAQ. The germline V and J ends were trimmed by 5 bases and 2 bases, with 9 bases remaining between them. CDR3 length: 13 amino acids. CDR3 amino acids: CASSRTLNTEAFF. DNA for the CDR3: TGTGCCAGCAGCCGGACACTTAACACTGAAGCTTTCTTT.